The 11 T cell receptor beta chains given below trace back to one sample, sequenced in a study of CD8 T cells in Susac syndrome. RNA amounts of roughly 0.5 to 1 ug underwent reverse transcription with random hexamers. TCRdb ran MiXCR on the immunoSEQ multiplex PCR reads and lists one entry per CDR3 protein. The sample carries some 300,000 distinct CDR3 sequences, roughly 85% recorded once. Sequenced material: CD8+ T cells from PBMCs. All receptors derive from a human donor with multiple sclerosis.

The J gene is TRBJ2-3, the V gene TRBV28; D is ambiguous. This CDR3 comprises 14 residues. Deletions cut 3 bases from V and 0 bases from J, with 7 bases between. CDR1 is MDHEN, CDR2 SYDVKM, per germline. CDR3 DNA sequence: TGTGCCAGCAGTTTTACGAGTAGCACAGATACGCAGTATTTT. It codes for CASSFTSSTDTQYF.

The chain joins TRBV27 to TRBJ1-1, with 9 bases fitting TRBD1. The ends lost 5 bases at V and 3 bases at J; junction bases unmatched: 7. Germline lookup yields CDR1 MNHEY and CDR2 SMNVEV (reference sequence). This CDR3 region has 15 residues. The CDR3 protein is CASSPRDREDTEAFF. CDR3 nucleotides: TGTGCCAGCAGTCCACGGGACAGGGAGGACACTGAAGCTTTCTTT.

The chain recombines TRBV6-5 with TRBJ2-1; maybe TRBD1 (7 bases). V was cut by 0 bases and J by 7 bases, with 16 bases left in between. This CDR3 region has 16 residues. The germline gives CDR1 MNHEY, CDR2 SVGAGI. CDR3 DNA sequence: TGTGCCAGCAGTTACTCGAGGAGGGGGCGAGGGAATGAGCAGTTCTTC. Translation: CASSYSRRGRGNEQFF.

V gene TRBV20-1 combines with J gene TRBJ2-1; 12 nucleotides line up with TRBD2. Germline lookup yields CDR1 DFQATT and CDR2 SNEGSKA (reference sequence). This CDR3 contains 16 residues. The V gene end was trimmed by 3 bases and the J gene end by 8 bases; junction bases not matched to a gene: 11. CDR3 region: CSASSGGLAGLYEQFF. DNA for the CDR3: TGCAGTGCTAGCTCAGGGGGACTAGCGGGTTTGTATGAGCAGTTCTTC.

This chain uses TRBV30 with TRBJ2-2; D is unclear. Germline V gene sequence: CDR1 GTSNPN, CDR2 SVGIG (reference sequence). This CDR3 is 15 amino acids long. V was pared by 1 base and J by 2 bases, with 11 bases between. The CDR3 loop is CAWSARVFNTGELFF. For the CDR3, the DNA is TGTGCCTGGAGTGCAAGGGTCTTCAACACCGGGGAGCTGTTTTTT.

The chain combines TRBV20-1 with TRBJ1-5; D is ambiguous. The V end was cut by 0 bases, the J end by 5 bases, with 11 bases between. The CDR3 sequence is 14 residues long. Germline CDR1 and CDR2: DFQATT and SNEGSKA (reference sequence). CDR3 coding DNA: TGCAGTGCTAGAGATTTTAACAGCGATCAGCCCCAGCATTTT. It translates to CSARDFNSDQPQHF.

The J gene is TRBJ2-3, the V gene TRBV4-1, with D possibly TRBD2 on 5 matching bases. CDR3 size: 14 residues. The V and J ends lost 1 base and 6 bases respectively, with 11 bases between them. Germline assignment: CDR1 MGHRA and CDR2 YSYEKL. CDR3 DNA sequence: TGCGCCAGCAGCCAAGTCGACCGCGGGGATACGCAGTATTTT. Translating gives CASSQVDRGDTQYF.

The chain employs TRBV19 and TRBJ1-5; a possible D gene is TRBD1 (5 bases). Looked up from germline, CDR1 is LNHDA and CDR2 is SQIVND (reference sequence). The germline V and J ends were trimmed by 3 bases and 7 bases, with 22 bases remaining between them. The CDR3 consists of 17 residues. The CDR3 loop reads CASSMPLTVLFHQPQHF. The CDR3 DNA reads TGTGCCAGTAGTATGCCCTTGACAGTCCTGTTCCACCAGCCCCAGCATTTT.

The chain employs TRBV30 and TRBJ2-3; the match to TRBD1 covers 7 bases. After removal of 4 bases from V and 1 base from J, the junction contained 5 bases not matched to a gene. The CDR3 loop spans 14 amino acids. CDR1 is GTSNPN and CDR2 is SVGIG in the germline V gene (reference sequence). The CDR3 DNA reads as TGTGCCTGGACAGGGGGTTTGGGCACAGATACGCAGTATTTT. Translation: CAWTGGLGTDTQYF.

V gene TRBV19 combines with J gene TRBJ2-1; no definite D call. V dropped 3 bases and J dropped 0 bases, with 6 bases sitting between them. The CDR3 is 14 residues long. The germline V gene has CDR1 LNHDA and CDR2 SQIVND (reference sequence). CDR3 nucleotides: TGTGCCAGTAGTATTGGGAACTCCTACAATGAGCAGTTCTTC. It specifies CASSIGNSYNEQFF.

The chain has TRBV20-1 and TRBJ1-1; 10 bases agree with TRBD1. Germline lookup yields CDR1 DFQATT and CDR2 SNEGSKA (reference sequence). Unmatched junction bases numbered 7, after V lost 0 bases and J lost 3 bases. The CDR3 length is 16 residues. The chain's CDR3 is CSAREWDRGWYTEAFF. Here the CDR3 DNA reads TGCAGTGCTAGAGAATGGGACAGGGGATGGTACACTGAAGCTTTCTTT.